The subject of this entry is one TCR beta chain. Within the sample, other DNA sequences also encode this same CDR3. The germline V gene has CDR1 SQVTM and CDR2 ANQGSEA. This CDR3 is 12 amino acids long. V gave up 5 bases and J gave up 1 base, with 8 bases separating them. The data are from a study of shared clonotypes between healthy human individuals. Overall study context: Researchers drew samples from a couple of women and a few men aged 18 to 49.

Nashville, Tennessee was home to all donors, each a Caucasian adult. Sequenced by immunoSEQ multiplex PCR; TCRdb stores in-frame clones only, minus some. The repertoire consists of about 710,000 clones, with around 73% occurring once and the leading ten covering 1.5% to 2%. The TCR sequence derives from a woman in her twenties or thirties in good health. This chain connects TRBV29-1 to TRBJ1-1; D not resolved. Input material: memory CD4+ T cells sorted from blood. Noted subset: CD45RA-negative fraction. In DNA, the CDR3 is TGCAGCGTTCTGGAGGGGAACACTGAAGCTTTCTTT. It codes for CSVLEGNTEAFF.